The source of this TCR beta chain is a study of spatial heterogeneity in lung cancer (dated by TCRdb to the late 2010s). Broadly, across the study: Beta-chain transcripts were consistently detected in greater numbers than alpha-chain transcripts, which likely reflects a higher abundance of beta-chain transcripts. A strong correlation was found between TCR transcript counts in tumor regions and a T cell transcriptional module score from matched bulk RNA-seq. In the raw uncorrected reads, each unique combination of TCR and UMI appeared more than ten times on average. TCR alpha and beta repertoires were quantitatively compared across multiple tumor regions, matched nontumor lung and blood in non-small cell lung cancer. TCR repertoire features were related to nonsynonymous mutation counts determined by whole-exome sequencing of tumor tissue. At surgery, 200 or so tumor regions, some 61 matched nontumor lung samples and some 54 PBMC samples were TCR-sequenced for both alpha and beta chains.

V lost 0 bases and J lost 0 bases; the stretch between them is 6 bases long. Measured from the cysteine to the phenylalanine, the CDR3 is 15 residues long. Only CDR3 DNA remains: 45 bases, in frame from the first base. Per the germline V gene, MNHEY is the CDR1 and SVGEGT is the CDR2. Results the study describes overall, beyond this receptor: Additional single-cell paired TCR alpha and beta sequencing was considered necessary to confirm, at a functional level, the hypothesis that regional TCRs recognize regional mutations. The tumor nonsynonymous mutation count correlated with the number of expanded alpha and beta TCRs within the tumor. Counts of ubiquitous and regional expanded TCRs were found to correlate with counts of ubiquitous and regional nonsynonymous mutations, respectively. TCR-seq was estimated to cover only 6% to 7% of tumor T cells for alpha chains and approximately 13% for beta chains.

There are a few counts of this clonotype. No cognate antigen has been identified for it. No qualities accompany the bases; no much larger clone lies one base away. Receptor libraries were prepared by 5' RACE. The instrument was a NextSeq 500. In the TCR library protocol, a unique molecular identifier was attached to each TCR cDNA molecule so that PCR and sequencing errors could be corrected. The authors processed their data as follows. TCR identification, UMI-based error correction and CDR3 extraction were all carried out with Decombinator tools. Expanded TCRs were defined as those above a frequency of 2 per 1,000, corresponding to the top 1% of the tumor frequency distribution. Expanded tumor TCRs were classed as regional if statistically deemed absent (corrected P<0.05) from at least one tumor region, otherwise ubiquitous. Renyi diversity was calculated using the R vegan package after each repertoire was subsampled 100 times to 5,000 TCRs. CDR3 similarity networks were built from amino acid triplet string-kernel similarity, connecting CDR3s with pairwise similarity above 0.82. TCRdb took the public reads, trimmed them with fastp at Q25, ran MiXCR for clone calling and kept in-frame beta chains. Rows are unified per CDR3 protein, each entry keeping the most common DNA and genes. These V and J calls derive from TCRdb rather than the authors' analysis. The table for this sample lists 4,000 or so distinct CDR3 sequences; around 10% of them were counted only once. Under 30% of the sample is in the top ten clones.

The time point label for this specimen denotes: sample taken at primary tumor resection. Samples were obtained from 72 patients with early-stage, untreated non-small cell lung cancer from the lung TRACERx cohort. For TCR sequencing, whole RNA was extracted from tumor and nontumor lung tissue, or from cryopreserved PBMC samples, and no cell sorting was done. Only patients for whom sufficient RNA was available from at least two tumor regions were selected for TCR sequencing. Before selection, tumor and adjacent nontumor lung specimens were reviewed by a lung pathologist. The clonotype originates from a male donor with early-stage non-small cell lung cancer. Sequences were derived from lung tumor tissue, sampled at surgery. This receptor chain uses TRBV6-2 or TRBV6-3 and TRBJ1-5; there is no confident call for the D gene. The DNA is TGTGCCAGCAGTTACTCTGGTTATAGCAATCAGCCCCAGCATTTT. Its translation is CASSYSGYSNQPQHF.